A single sample gave rise to the 32 T cell receptor beta chains below, sequenced in a study of cytomegalovirus exposure and HLA in healthy donors. Produced via immunoSEQ multiplex PCR; TCRdb's table is partial and in-frame only. The sample includes some 77,000 clones, just under 95% seen only once; the top ten take more than 1.2%. Source material: PBMCs. The receptors originated from a man younger than 35 in good health and CMV-seropositive.

The chain employs TRBV30 and TRBJ1-2; 8 nucleotides align to TRBD1. Trimming cost V 3 bases and J 8 bases; bases outside gene matches: 8. Germline CDR1 and CDR2: GTSNPN and SVGIG (reference sequence). This CDR3 is 13 amino acids long. In nucleotides, the CDR3 is TGTGCCTGGAGCGTGACAGGGGTATTGGGCTACACCTTC. Its protein is CAWSVTGVLGYTF.

The rearrangement joins TRBV5-1 to TRBJ2-5, with 8 positions matching TRBD2. The germline gives CDR1 SGHRS, CDR2 YFSETQ. Germline trimming cut 4 bases from V and 3 bases from J; bases unmatched to any gene: 14. The length of the CDR3 is 17 residues. The CDR3 DNA reads TGCGCCAGCAGCCTCCAATTTAGCGGGGCGACCAAAGAGACCCAGTACTTC. Amino acid sequence: CASSLQFSGATKETQYF. The variable domain in full, completed from reference TRBV5-1 and TRBJ2-5, reads KAGVTQTPRYLIKTRGQQVTLSCSPISGHRSVSWYQQTPGQGLQFLFEYFSETQRNKGNFPGRFSGRQFSNSRSEMNVSTLELGDSALYLCASSLQFSGATKETQYFGPGTRLLVL.

This sequence joins TRBV7-9 and TRBJ2-1; TRBD2 aligns across 9 bases. Germline V gives CDR1 SEHNR, CDR2 FQNEAQ (reference sequence). The CDR3 loop spans 16 amino acids. Unmatched junction bases numbered 2, after V lost 0 bases and J lost 2 bases. The CDR3 coding sequence is TGTGCCAGCAGCTTAGCCCTAGCGGGAACCTACAATGAGCAGTTCTTC. Translated: CASSLALAGTYNEQFF.

The V and J genes are TRBV6-5 and TRBJ1-5; D not certain. Looked up from germline, CDR1 is MNHEY and CDR2 is SVGAGI. The CDR3 length is 14 residues. Trimming removed 8 bases from V and 8 bases from J, with 19 bases in between. Written as DNA, the CDR3 is TGTGCCAGCCGGGAGGTCCTCGGGAGGGAGCCCCAGCATTTT. Residues: CASREVLGREPQHF.

The chain is built from TRBV18 and TRBJ2-7; no reliable D call. The V and J ends lost 0 bases and 3 bases respectively, with 12 bases between them. The V gene's germline CDR1 is KGHSH and CDR2 LQKENI. The CDR3 has 15 residues. The CDR3 DNA reads TGTGCCAGCTCACCACCTATCAGTAAGATCTACGAGCAGTACTTC. This encodes CASSPPISKIYEQYF.

CDR3 sequence (DNA): TGTGCCACCAGCAAATCGCGGGGGTCTGGTGAAAAACTGTTTTTT. Translated, it gives CATSKSRGSGEKLFF. This rearrangement joins TRBV15 to TRBJ1-4; tentatively, D is TRBD1 (5 bases). This CDR3 contains 15 residues. CDR1 LNHNV and CDR2 YYDKDF come from the germline V gene (reference sequence). Trimming removed 4 bases at V and 7 bases at J, with 16 bases between.

This clone is a singleton in its sample. The gene calls are TRBV7-3 and TRBJ1-1, with 8 bases lining up with TRBD1. J gave up 5 bases and V 5 bases, and 4 bases lay outside the gene matches. Looked up from germline, CDR1 is SGHTA and CDR2 is FQGTGA. The length of the CDR3 is 13 residues. The CDR3: CASSLTGGTEAFF. CDR3 DNA sequence: TGTGCCAGCAGCCTCACAGGGGGGACTGAAGCTTTCTTT.

The chain links TRBV4-1 to TRBJ2-1, with 14 bases matching TRBD2. The CDR3 consists of 16 residues. The J segment lost 9 bases and the V segment lost 2 bases, leaving 6 bases of the junction unmatched. Germline V gene lookup returns CDR1 MGHRA and CDR2 YSYEKL. The CDR3 DNA is TGCGCCAGCAGCCAACTGACTAGCGGGGGGGAGGGTGAGCAGTTCTTC. This gives the protein CASSQLTSGGEGEQFF.

The chain carries TRBV19 and TRBJ2-1, with TRBD1 as a possible D gene (5 bases). The V end lost 4 bases, the J end lost 4 bases, and 8 bases lay between the germline ends. Germline V gives CDR1 LNHDA, CDR2 SQIVND (reference sequence). CDR3 length: 13 amino acids. CDR3 amino acids: CASSTTAYNEQFF. The CDR3 DNA reads as TGTGCCAGTAGTACGACAGCTTACAATGAGCAGTTCTTC. The full variable domain, rest sourced from reference TRBV19 and TRBJ2-1, is DGGITQSPKYLFRKEGQNVTLSCEQNLNHDAMYWYRQDPGQGLRLIYYSQIVNDFQKGDIAEGYSVSREKKESFPLTVTSAQKNPTAFYLCASSTTAYNEQFFGPGTRLTVL.

The chain links TRBV14 to TRBJ2-2; 7 nucleotides agree with TRBD1. The CDR3 runs to 15 residues. V dropped 3 bases and J dropped 3; count of bases not matched to a gene: 4. Germline-derived CDR1 and CDR2 are SGHDN and FVKESK. The CDR3 spells CASSHWDRDTGELFF. The CDR3 DNA reads TGTGCCAGCAGCCATTGGGACAGAGACACCGGGGAGCTGTTTTTT. Together with reference TRBV14 and TRBJ2-2, the CDR3 gives the full variable domain: EAGVTQFPSHSVIEKGQTVTLRCDPISGHDNLYWYRRVMGKEIKFLLHFVKESKQDESGMPNNRFLAERTGGTYSTLKVQPAELEDSGVYFCASSHWDRDTGELFFGEGSRLTVL.

The chain recombines TRBV27 with TRBJ2-7; a possible D gene is TRBD2 (5 bases). The CDR3 is 15 residues long. Germline assignment: CDR1 MNHEY and CDR2 SMNVEV (reference sequence). V was pared by 0 bases and J by 0 bases, with 9 bases between. CDR3 residues: CASSLSRAVSYEQYF. In DNA form, the CDR3 reads TGTGCCAGCAGTTTATCGAGGGCGGTCTCCTACGAGCAGTACTTC.

The rearrangement joins TRBV7-2 to TRBJ2-3; 12 bases match TRBD2. From germline, CDR1 is SGHTA and CDR2 FQGNSA. The CDR3 length is 15 residues. The J segment lost 2 bases and the V segment lost 6 bases, leaving 3 bases of the junction unmatched. CDR3 nucleotides: TGTGCCAGCAGTCGACTAGCGGGAGTCACAGATACGCAGTATTTT. Amino acids: CASSRLAGVTDTQYF.

The V and J genes are TRBV5-1 and TRBJ2-5; D perhaps matches TRBD2 (7 bases). CDR3 size: 17 residues. Trimming took off 10 bases at V and 2 bases at J, with 27 bases between the two ends. Germline CDR1 SGHRS, CDR2 YFSETQ. The CDR3 DNA reads as TGCGCCCCTCAACACGACGGGGGAGCGGGGACACAAGAGACCCAGTACTTC. This encodes CAPQHDGGAGTQETQYF.

This chain connects TRBV7-2 to TRBJ2-2; TRBD2 matches 7 bases. Germline CDR1 is SGHTA and CDR2 is FQGNSA. The CDR3 totals 14 residues. J lost 6 bases, V lost 5 bases, and 6 bases had no gene match. DNA of the CDR3: TGTGCCAGCAGCCCCGACGGACTAGCCGGGGAGCTGTTTTTT. It translates to CASSPDGLAGELFF. The full variable domain, in which reference TRBV7-2 and TRBJ2-2 provide the parts outside the CDR3, is GAGVSQSPSNKVTEKGKDVELRCDPISGHTALYWYRQSLGQGLEFLIYFQGNSAPDKSGLPSDRFSAERTGGSVSTLTIQRTQQEDSAVYLCASSPDGLAGELFFGEGSRLTVL.

The chain has TRBV5-5 and TRBJ2-7, with 7 positions matching TRBD1. CDR1 SGHKS and CDR2 YYEKEE come from the germline V gene (reference sequence). The CDR3 is made up of 15 amino acids. The ends lost 4 bases at V and 2 bases at J; junction bases unmatched: 9. CDR3 amino acids: CASSLGQVSPYEQYF. CDR3 nucleotide sequence: TGTGCCAGCAGCCTCGGACAGGTGAGCCCCTACGAGCAGTACTTC.

This clone was detected once. The V call is TRBV7-8, the J call TRBJ1-2; tentative D call: TRBD1 (6 bases). This CDR3 contains 14 residues. The germline CDR1 and CDR2 sequences are SGHVS and FQNEAQ. The V and J ends lost 5 bases and 8 bases respectively, with 18 bases between them. The CDR3 sequence is CASSLLHRASGYTF. The CDR3 region has the DNA TGTGCCAGCAGCCTATTACACAGGGCCTCGGGCTACACCTTC. Drawing the rest from reference TRBV7-8 and TRBJ1-2, the complete variable domain is GAGVSQSPRYKVAKRGQDVALRCDPISGHVSLFWYQQALGQGPEFLTYFQNEAQLDKSGLPSDRFFAERPEGSVSTLKIQRTQQEDSAVYLCASSLLHRASGYTFGSGTRLTVV.

This rearrangement joins TRBV5-1 to TRBJ1-6; D is unresolved. The CDR3 runs to 17 residues. The V end lost 0 bases, the J end lost 9 bases, and 19 bases lay between the germline ends. Germline CDR1 reads SGHRS; CDR2 reads YFSETQ. The CDR3 DNA is TGCGCCAGCAGCTTGGCCCTTGGCCGTAGGGAGGCTTCACCCCTCCACTTT. Protein: CASSLALGRREASPLHF.

The V gene is TRBV5-1, the J gene TRBJ2-3; 12 nucleotides agree with TRBD2. Germline lookup yields CDR1 SGHRS and CDR2 YFSETQ. The J segment lost 0 bases and the V segment lost 0 bases, leaving 8 bases of the junction unmatched. The CDR3 spans 19 residues. CDR3 in DNA: TGCGCCAGCAGCTTGGTGCTAGCGGGGGGGCCTAGGAGCACAGATACGCAGTATTTT. Its protein is CASSLVLAGGPRSTDTQYF.

The chain is built from TRBV6-5 and TRBJ2-2, with 9 bases that match TRBD2. Germline V lookup: CDR1 MNHEY, CDR2 SVGAGI. This CDR3 is 15 amino acids long. The trim removed 7 bases at V and 4 bases at J, leaving 7 bases unmatched. The CDR3 protein is CASNPGLAPTGELFF. In nucleotides, the CDR3 is TGTGCCAGCAACCCGGGACTAGCCCCCACCGGGGAGCTGTTTTTT.

This chain uses TRBV18 with TRBJ2-5; D is uncertain. V gave up 2 bases and J gave up 4 bases, with 14 bases separating them. Germline V CDR1 and CDR2: KGHSH, LQKENI. The CDR3 totals 15 residues. The CDR3 nucleotides read TGTGCCAGCTCACCAGTCGCCGCGGCTGGAGAGACCCAGTACTTC. Amino acid sequence: CASSPVAAAGETQYF.

The V and J genes are TRBV19 and TRBJ2-3; D is perhaps TRBD2 (6 bases). Germline loops: CDR1 LNHDA, CDR2 SQIVND (reference sequence). Between the trimmed V and J ends, which lost 5 bases and 2 bases, there was a span of 14 bases. The CDR3 is 15 residues long. The CDR3 nucleotides are TGTGCCAGTAGTGTGGGCGGGACCCACACAGATACGCAGTATTTT. The encoded protein is CASSVGGTHTDTQYF.

V usage is TRBV19 and J usage is TRBJ1-1; TRBD1 agrees at 7 bases. Germline CDR1 and CDR2: LNHDA and SQIVND (reference sequence). CDR3 length: 15 amino acids. V trimming: 3 bases; J trimming: 1 base; junction bases outside the gene matches: 5. CDR3 protein: CASSIGTARNTEAFF. CDR3 coding DNA: TGTGCCAGTAGTATTGGGACAGCGAGGAACACTGAAGCTTTCTTT.

This clone was detected once. This chain links TRBV28 with TRBJ1-1; D ambiguous. Per germline, CDR1 MDHEN and CDR2 SYDVKM. Trimming shortened V by 7 bases and J by 0 bases, and 6 bases separated the two germline ends. The CDR3 runs to 12 residues. In DNA, the CDR3 is TGTGCCAGCAATTCTATGAACACTGAAGCTTTCTTT. It specifies CASNSMNTEAFF.

The rearrangement uses TRBV6-5 and TRBJ1-1, with 10 positions matching TRBD1. From germline, CDR1 is MNHEY and CDR2 SVGAGI. This CDR3 comprises 15 residues. With 5 bases clipped from V and 6 bases from J, the junction kept 9 bases outside the gene matches. The CDR3 sequence is CASSPGQGPFSEAFF. In DNA, the CDR3 is TGTGCCAGCAGTCCGGGACAGGGGCCCTTTTCTGAAGCTTTCTTT.

The chain has TRBV11-2 and TRBJ2-2, with D perhaps TRBD2 (5 bases). Germline CDR1 reads SGHAT; CDR2 reads FQNNGV. V lost 5 bases, J lost 5 bases, and 18 bases lay in between. The CDR3 runs 16 residues. For the CDR3, the DNA is TGTGCCAGCAGCCCATCCACTAGAATGAGTACCGGGGAGCTGTTTTTT. This codes for CASSPSTRMSTGELFF.

This chain uses TRBV7-8 with TRBJ2-2; a weak D match, TRBD1 (5 bases). The ends were cut back, 6 bases at V and 3 bases at J, with 14 bases in the middle. The length of the CDR3 is 15 residues. Germline CDR1 SGHVS, CDR2 FQNEAQ. DNA for the CDR3: TGTGCCAGCAGTGATCAGGGTCGGGACACCGGGGAGCTGTTTTTT. This translates into CASSDQGRDTGELFF.

The rearrangement links TRBV19 to TRBJ1-2; possible D gene TRBD1, 5 bases. Trimming took 7 bases from V and 1 from J, leaving 13 bases between them. Germline V gene data show CDR1 as LNHDA and CDR2 as SQIVND (reference sequence). The CDR3 covers 14 residues. The CDR3 coding sequence is TGTGCCAGTACCTTGACAGACCTTAACTATGGCTACACCTTC. Its translation is CASTLTDLNYGYTF. The variable domain in full, with the rest retrieved from reference TRBV19 and TRBJ1-2, is DGGITQSPKYLFRKEGQNVTLSCEQNLNHDAMYWYRQDPGQGLRLIYYSQIVNDFQKGDIAEGYSVSREKKESFPLTVTSAQKNPTAFYLCASTLTDLNYGYTFGSGTRLTVV.

The V gene is TRBV5-1, the J gene TRBJ1-1; 7 bases align to TRBD1. Germline V gene data show CDR1 as SGHRS and CDR2 as YFSETQ. This CDR3 contains 15 residues. The V and J ends lost 3 bases and 4 bases, in that order; junction bases with no gene match: 9. The chain's CDR3 is CASSWQGEQGTEAFF. The CDR3 nucleotides are TGCGCCAGCAGCTGGCAGGGGGAACAGGGCACTGAAGCTTTCTTT.

This sequence joins TRBV4-1 and TRBJ2-5; TRBD2 is a possible D gene (6 bases). Germline values: CDR1 MGHRA, CDR2 YSYEKL. This CDR3 has 12 amino acids. Trimming pared 7 bases from V and 7 bases from J, leaving 13 bases between. For the CDR3, the DNA is TGCGCCAGCAAGTCGGGAGTAGGGACCCAGTACTTC. Protein product: CASKSGVGTQYF.

In its sample, this clone was seen once. The rearrangement joins TRBV7-9 to TRBJ2-1; D unclear. V lost 1 base and J lost 5, with 6 bases in between. In germline, CDR1 is SEHNR, CDR2 FQNEAQ (reference sequence). There are 13 residues in the CDR3. The CDR3 DNA sequence: TGTGCCAGCAGCTTAGACCCTAACAATGAGCAGTTCTTC. Translated, it gives CASSLDPNNEQFF.

The V and J genes are TRBV9 and TRBJ1-2; no clear D gene. The CDR3 is 12 residues long. V dropped 6 bases and J dropped 8 bases, with 14 bases sitting between them. CDR1 is SGDLS, CDR2 YYNGEE, per germline. The CDR3 region has the DNA TGTGCCAGCAACAGCCGTTCGGTAGGCTACACCTTC. Translation gives CASNSRSVGYTF.

The chain is built from TRBV6-1 and TRBJ2-5; D gene uncertain. The CDR3 length is 14 residues. CDR1 is MNHNS, CDR2 SASEGT, per germline. V was pared by 4 bases and J by 2 bases, with 11 bases between. The CDR3 protein is CASSVRPEQETQYF. In DNA, the CDR3 is TGTGCCAGCAGTGTGAGACCGGAGCAAGAGACCCAGTACTTC.